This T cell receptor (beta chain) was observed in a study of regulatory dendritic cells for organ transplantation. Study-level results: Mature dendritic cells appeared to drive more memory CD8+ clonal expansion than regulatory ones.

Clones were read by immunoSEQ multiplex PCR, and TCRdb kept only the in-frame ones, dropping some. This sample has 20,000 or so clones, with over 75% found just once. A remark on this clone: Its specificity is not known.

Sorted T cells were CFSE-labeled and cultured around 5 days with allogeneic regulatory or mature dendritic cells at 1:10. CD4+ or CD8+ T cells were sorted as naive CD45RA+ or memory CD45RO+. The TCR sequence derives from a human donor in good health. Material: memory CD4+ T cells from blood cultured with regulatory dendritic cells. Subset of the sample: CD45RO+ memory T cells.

The CDR3 DNA follows: TGTGCCAGCAGCTTAGACCTTATGGGGGGCAGGAAACTGTTTTTT. This translates into CASSLDLMGGRKLFF. The chain employs TRBV7-2 and TRBJ1-4, with a possible D match to TRBD1 (6 bases). Looked up from germline, CDR1 is SGHTA and CDR2 is FQGNSA. The length of the CDR3 is 15 residues. Trimming shortened V by 1 base and J by 11 bases, and 17 bases separated the two germline ends.